This T cell receptor (beta chain) is drawn from a study of CD8+ T cells in alopecia areata. Study-wide results and limits: Affected lesional scalp, above all in alopecia totalis/universalis, was more clonal than normal scalp.

Investigators isolated RNA and reverse transcribed it into cDNA to act as the sequencing template. Method: immunoSEQ multiplex PCR; TCRdb's copy keeps in-frame clones and lacks some. In the table there are fewer than 250,000 clones, around two fifths of which are singletons. CDR3 size: 15 residues. Looked up from germline, CDR1 is MNHEY and CDR2 is SMNVEV (reference sequence). The ends were cut back, 4 bases at V and 1 base at J, with 13 bases in the middle. Treatment here: oral pan-JAK inhibitor, 5-10 mg twice daily. As concerns this clone: Antigen: not known.

Sequencing was performed on CD4+ T cells sorted from blood, taken at approximately week 36, from a patient treated with tofacitinib. The V gene is TRBV27, the J gene TRBJ1-1; unclear D gene. The TCR sequence derives from a human donor with alopecia areata. In DNA form, the CDR3 reads TGTGCCAGCAGTTACTCTGGGCTGAGGAACACTGAAGCTTTCTTT. It translates to CASSYSGLRNTEAFF.